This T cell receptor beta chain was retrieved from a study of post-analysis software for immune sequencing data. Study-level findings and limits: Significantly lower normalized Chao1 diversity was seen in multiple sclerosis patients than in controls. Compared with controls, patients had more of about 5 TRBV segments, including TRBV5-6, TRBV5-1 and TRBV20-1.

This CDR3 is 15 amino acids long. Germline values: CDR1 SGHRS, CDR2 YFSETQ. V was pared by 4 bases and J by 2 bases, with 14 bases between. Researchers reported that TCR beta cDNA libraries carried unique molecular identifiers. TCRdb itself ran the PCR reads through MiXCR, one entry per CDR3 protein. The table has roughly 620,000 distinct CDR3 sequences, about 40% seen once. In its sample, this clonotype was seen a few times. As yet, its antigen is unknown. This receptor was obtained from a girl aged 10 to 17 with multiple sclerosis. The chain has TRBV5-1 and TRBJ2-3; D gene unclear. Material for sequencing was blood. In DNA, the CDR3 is TGCGCCAGCAGCATCCCGGACGGAATCACAGATACGCAGTATTTT. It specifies CASSIPDGITDTQYF.